This T cell receptor beta chain was sequenced in a study of T cell responses to AZD1222 COVID-19 vaccine. General study findings and limits: Females made up more of the donors, who were largely white British, and clonal diversity may have come out too low. The study reported that nearly half of spike-specific TCRs target unmutated variant regions. Just five or six AZD1222 recipients tested seropositive at baseline.

This CDR3 comprises 14 residues. The V gene lost 3 bases and the J gene lost 2 bases, with 11 bases spanning the gap. CDR1 MNHEY and CDR2 SMNVEV come from the germline V gene (reference sequence). Profiled with immunoSEQ multiplex PCR; TCRdb holds only in-frame clones, not every one. The data show 100,000 or so clones, about 95% seen once. Notes on this clone: Its target is unknown.

The V call is TRBV27, the J call TRBJ2-7; D unresolved. The source is an adult in good health. The sample in question was peripheral blood, obtained on day 0 of AZD1222 vaccination. CDR3 residues: CASSLYGDAYEQYF. The CDR3 DNA sequence: TGTGCCAGCAGTTTGTACGGCGATGCCTACGAGCAGTACTTC.